Detailed here is one T cell receptor beta chain. The data derive from a study of OX40 agonist ivuxolimab in advanced cancers. Study details: Patients received ivuxolimab, an agonistic anti-OX40 (CD134) antibody. At 0.01 to 10 mg/kg, ivuxolimab was administered intravenously to patients every 2 weeks. Aged about 20 to 85 with a mean of about 63 years, they were around 79% male.

The length of the CDR3 is 16 residues. Germline V gene sequence: CDR1 SEHNR, CDR2 FQNEAQ (reference sequence). V was trimmed by 4 bases and J by 8 bases, leaving 20 bases between them. Using immunoSEQ multiplex PCR, the repertoire was profiled, and TCRdb retains in-frame clones only, with some absent. The sample lists more than 60,000 clones, 80% to 85% occurring once. The sample in question was CD4+ or CD8+ T cells sorted from blood, obtained in a trial of the OX40 agonist ivuxolimab. The clonotype comes from an adult with an advanced solid tumor such as melanoma, head and neck, liver or kidney cancer. The genes are TRBV7-9 and TRBJ1-4, with a tentative D call TRBD1 (6 bases). This chain's CDR3 is CASSSGVTGSGEKLFF. DNA of the CDR3: TGTGCCAGCAGCTCAGGGGTCACAGGGTCGGGGGAAAAACTGTTTTTT.